Each of the 9 T cell receptor beta chains below was sequenced from the same sample in a study of blood T cells in healthy people across ages. With a J-beta primer mix and a sample-barcoded 5' primer, a second PCR ran about 7 to 11 cycles. TCRdb reanalysed the 5' RACE reads using MiXCR and keeps one entry per CDR3 protein. The sample yields around 1.7 million distinct CDR3 sequences, over 25% seen once. Sequenced input: blood. These TCRs come from a woman aged 25 to 39 in good health.

The chain joins TRBV10-3 to TRBJ2-1, with a tentative D call TRBD2 (6 bases). The CDR3 totals 15 residues. CDR1 is ENHRY, CDR2 SYGVKD, per germline. Trimming removed 3 bases at V and 5 bases at J, with 14 bases between. The CDR3 sequence is CAISERAGFNNEQFF. CDR3 sequence (DNA): TGTGCCATCAGTGAACGCGCGGGGTTCAACAATGAGCAGTTCTTC.

The V and J genes are TRBV7-9 and TRBJ2-1; TRBD2 is a possible D gene (6 bases). Trimming removed 5 bases at V and 3 bases at J, with 11 bases between. The V gene's germline CDR1 is SEHNR and CDR2 FQNEAQ (reference sequence). This CDR3 spans 14 amino acids. The CDR3 reads CASSRDSFYNEQFF. The CDR3 nucleotides read TGTGCCAGCAGCCGGGACTCGTTCTACAATGAGCAGTTCTTC.

This clonotype was seen a handful of times. The V gene is TRBV27, the J gene TRBJ2-5, with 8 bases matching TRBD2. V was pared by 0 bases and J by 5 bases, with 8 bases of the junction left unmatched. This CDR3 has 16 amino acids. CDR1 and CDR2 from the germline V gene are MNHEY and SMNVEV (reference sequence). This CDR3 is CASSLSGGAGEETQYF. CDR3 in DNA: TGTGCCAGCAGTTTATCCGGGGGGGCGGGCGAGGAGACCCAGTACTTC.

V and J are TRBV20-1 and TRBJ2-1; 7 nucleotides align to TRBD2. The CDR3 runs 16 residues. CDR1 is DFQATT and CDR2 is SNEGSKA in the germline V gene (reference sequence). Losses at the gene ends were 3 bases for V and 7 bases for J; bases not matched to a gene: 15. In DNA form, the CDR3 reads TGCAGTGCTAGCAGGGAGGGCGGGAGAGGTAGTAATGAGCAGTTCTTC. The encoded protein is CSASREGGRGSNEQFF.

This clonotype was recorded a few times. V is TRBV6-2 or TRBV6-3 and J is TRBJ2-3; D is unresolved. CDR1 and CDR2 from the germline V gene are MNHEY and SVGEGT. The CDR3 extends over 14 amino acids. Deletions cut 1 base from V and 2 bases from J, with 7 bases between. This CDR3 is CASSYWAITDTQYF. For the CDR3, the DNA is TGTGCCAGCAGTTACTGGGCCATCACAGATACGCAGTATTTT.

The chain carries TRBV7-9 and TRBJ2-1, with D perhaps TRBD2 (5 bases). Trimming shortened V by 0 bases and J by 8 bases, and 14 bases separated the two germline ends. Germline CDR1 and CDR2: SEHNR and FQNEAQ (reference sequence). CDR3 length equals 15 residues. The CDR3, as DNA: TGTGCCAGCAGCTTAGCGGGAGAAGTTTGGGATGAGCAGTTCTTC. This translates into CASSLAGEVWDEQFF.

This clonotype was counted between two and nine times. J is TRBJ2-5 and V is TRBV7-9; D could derive from TRBD1 or TRBD2 (5 bases each). The CDR3 extends over 14 amino acids. CDR1 and CDR2 from the germline V gene are SEHNR and FQNEAQ (reference sequence). The V gene lost 5 bases and the J gene lost 4 bases, with 14 bases spanning the gap. The CDR3 DNA reads TGTGCCAGCAGCCCCCCTCTTGGGGGAGAGACCCAGTACTTC. Its translation: CASSPPLGGETQYF.

This clonotype turned up a few times. The chain recombines TRBV27 with TRBJ1-1; D not certain. The V and J ends lost 3 bases and 3 bases respectively, with 8 bases between them. CDR1 and CDR2 from the germline V gene are MNHEY and SMNVEV (reference sequence). The CDR3 is made up of 13 amino acids. CDR3 sequence: CASSLRQYTEAFF. In DNA, the CDR3 is TGTGCCAGCAGTTTGAGGCAGTACACTGAAGCTTTCTTT.

This chain joins TRBV28 and TRBJ2-1, with D possibly being TRBD1 or TRBD2 (6 bases each). The CDR3 covers 13 residues. V lost 2 bases and J lost 8, with 10 bases in between. Germline CDR1 and CDR2: MDHEN and SYDVKM. The CDR3 DNA is TGTGCCAGCAGTTTAGGGGGGCCATATGAGCAGTTCTTC. Encoded protein: CASSLGGPYEQFF. The full variable domain, with the rest looked up from reference TRBV28 and TRBJ2-1, is DVKVTQSSRYLVKRTGEKVFLECVQDMDHENMFWYRQDPGLGLRLIYFSYDVKMKEKGDIPEGYSVSREKKERFSLILESASTNQTSMYLCASSLGGPYEQFFGPGTRLTVL.